The 18 T cell receptor beta chains given below trace back to one sample, sequenced in a study of OX40 agonist ivuxolimab in advanced cancers. TCRdb's copy holds only in-frame clones and misses some; the assay was immunoSEQ multiplex PCR. The sample records tens of thousands of clones, roughly 94% being singletons. The material was CD4+ or CD8+ T cells sorted from blood, obtained in a trial of the OX40 agonist ivuxolimab. The receptors originated from an adult with an advanced solid tumor such as melanoma, head and neck, liver or kidney cancer.

V and J are TRBV28 and TRBJ2-7; possible D gene TRBD2, 5 bases. Germline V lookup: CDR1 MDHEN, CDR2 SYDVKM. The V gene lost 4 bases and the J gene lost 3 bases, with 7 bases spanning the gap. The CDR3 has 12 residues. The CDR3 DNA sequence: TGTGCCAGCAGTTACGAGGGCTACGAGCAGTACTTC. This encodes CASSYEGYEQYF. The complete variable domain, with remaining parts taken from reference TRBV28 and TRBJ2-7, reads DVKVTQSSRYLVKRTGEKVFLECVQDMDHENMFWYRQDPGLGLRLIYFSYDVKMKEKGDIPEGYSVSREKKERFSLILESASTNQTSMYLCASSYEGYEQYFGPGTRLTVT.

The chain combines TRBV28 with TRBJ2-5; a possible D gene is TRBD1 (6 bases). V lost 6 bases and J lost 9, with 26 bases in between. The germline V gene encodes CDR1 MDHEN and CDR2 SYDVKM. The CDR3 consists of 16 residues. The CDR3 here is CASSNNLDSFDMSQYF. CDR3 DNA: TGTGCCAGCAGCAATAATCTGGACAGTTTTGACATGTCCCAGTACTTC. The full variable domain, completed using reference TRBV28 and TRBJ2-5, is DVKVTQSSRYLVKRTGEKVFLECVQDMDHENMFWYRQDPGLGLRLIYFSYDVKMKEKGDIPEGYSVSREKKERFSLILESASTNQTSMYLCASSNNLDSFDMSQYFGPGTRLLVL.

The chain recombines TRBV13 with TRBJ1-5; 7 bases are a match to TRBD1. The CDR3 sequence is 15 residues long. Trimming cost V 5 bases and J 5 bases; bases outside gene matches: 9. Germline CDR1 is PRHDT and CDR2 is FYEKMQ (reference sequence). CDR3 amino acids: CASSKRGRLDQPQHF. The CDR3 nucleotides read TGTGCCAGCAGCAAAAGGGGGCGCTTAGATCAGCCCCAGCATTTT. The full variable domain, its missing parts supplied by reference TRBV13 and TRBJ1-5, is AAGVIQSPRHLIKEKRETATLKCYPIPRHDTVYWYQQGPGQDPQFLISFYEKMQSDKGSIPDRFSAQQFSDYHSELNMSSLELGDSALYFCASSKRGRLDQPQHFGDGTRLSIL.

V gene TRBV10-1 combines with J gene TRBJ2-1; 8 bases line up with TRBD1. Germline V lookup: CDR1 WNHNN, CDR2 SYGVQD (reference sequence). V lost 6 bases, J lost 2 bases, and 6 bases stayed unmatched. The CDR3 is made up of 15 amino acids. DNA for the CDR3: TGCGCCAGCAGCCTAGACAGGGGAGCCTACAATGAGCAGTTCTTC. Translating it yields CASSLDRGAYNEQFF.

This chain joins TRBV25-1 and TRBJ1-6, with D hard to call. The germline V gene encodes CDR1 MGHDK and CDR2 SYGVNS. V lost 6 bases, J lost 3 bases, and 3 bases lay in between. This CDR3 has 12 amino acids. In DNA, the CDR3 is TGTGCCAGCAGGGACTATAATTCACCCCTCCACTTT. The encoded protein is CASRDYNSPLHF.

This clone was detected a few times. The chain joins TRBV15 to TRBJ1-5; D perhaps matches TRBD1 (5 bases). CDR1 is LNHNV and CDR2 is YYDKDF in the germline V gene (reference sequence). The CDR3 has 15 amino acids. Deletions cut 1 base from V and 1 base from J, with 8 bases between. The CDR3 region has the DNA TGTGCCACCAGCAGAGCTCGGGGCAGCAATCAGCCCCAGCATTTT. This gives the protein CATSRARGSNQPQHF.

The genes are TRBV6-1 and TRBJ2-6; D gene uncertain. The CDR3 length is 14 residues. Germline CDR1 is MNHNS and CDR2 is SASEGT. Trimming took off 2 bases at V and 2 bases at J, with 4 bases between the two ends. CDR3 sequence reads: CASSELAGANVLTF. The CDR3 bases are TGTGCCAGCAGTGAACTAGCTGGGGCCAACGTCCTGACTTTC.

The rearrangement links TRBV7-9 to TRBJ2-7; TRBD1 matches 7 bases. Per the germline V gene, CDR1 is SEHNR and CDR2 is FQNEAQ (reference sequence). V was clipped by 5 bases and J by 2 bases; unmatched bases: 6. The CDR3 spans 14 residues. The CDR3 reads CASSPRGPTYEQYF. The CDR3 DNA sequence: TGTGCCAGCAGCCCAAGGGGGCCCACCTACGAGCAGTACTTC. Complete variable domain (other parts from reference TRBV7-9 and TRBJ2-7): DTGVSQNPRHKITKRGQNVTFRCDPISEHNRLYWYRQTLGQGPEFLTYFQNEAQLEKSRLLSDRFSAERPKGSFSTLEIQRTEQGDSAMYLCASSPRGPTYEQYFGPGTRLTVT.

V usage is TRBV19 and J usage is TRBJ2-7, with D uncertain. The V end lost 5 bases, the J end lost 2 bases, and 10 bases lay between the germline ends. This CDR3 has 13 amino acids. Per germline, CDR1 LNHDA and CDR2 SQIVND (reference sequence). The CDR3 is CASSSPPAYEQYF. CDR3 nucleotides: TGTGCCAGTAGTTCACCTCCCGCCTACGAGCAGTACTTC.

The chain couples TRBV5-6 to TRBJ2-7; D gene uncertain. Trimming removed 0 bases at V and 7 bases at J, with 8 bases between. The CDR3 runs 12 residues. Germline loops: CDR1 SGHDT, CDR2 YYEEEE. The chain's CDR3 is CASSLVLGEQYF. The CDR3 nucleotides are TGTGCCAGCAGCTTGGTGTTGGGGGAGCAGTACTTC.

The rearrangement uses TRBV13 and TRBJ2-7, with D maybe TRBD1 (6 bases). Germline V CDR1 and CDR2: PRHDT, FYEKMQ (reference sequence). The CDR3 has 15 amino acids. The V end was cut by 6 bases, the J end by 3 bases, with 18 bases between. Here the CDR3 DNA reads TGTGCCAGCAGTCCAACACAGGGAGCTAACTACGAGCAGTACTTC. The encoded protein is CASSPTQGANYEQYF.

Only a few counts were recorded for this clone. The CDR3 reads CASSEARTGIQPQHF. CDR3 nucleotides: TGTGCCAGCAGTGAAGCCAGGACAGGGATTCAGCCCCAGCATTTT. V usage is TRBV2 and J usage is TRBJ1-5; 8 bases align to TRBD1. Germline assignment: CDR1 SNHLY and CDR2 FYNNEI. The CDR3 has 15 residues. V lost 0 bases and J lost 6; bases outside the gene matches: 4.

The chain uses TRBV6-4 and TRBJ2-1; 8 nucleotides agree with TRBD2. Unmatched junction bases numbered 4, after V lost 2 bases and J lost 4 bases. Germline loops: CDR1 MRHNA, CDR2 SNTAGT. CDR3 size: 15 residues. The CDR3 DNA follows: TGTGCCAGCAGTGACGCAGCGGGGGAGTACAATGAGCAGTTCTTC. Its translation is CASSDAAGEYNEQFF.

The chain links TRBV5-1 to TRBJ2-7, with D perhaps TRBD2 (6 bases). The CDR3 is 13 residues long. Germline V gene data show CDR1 as SGHRS and CDR2 as YFSETQ. V was trimmed by 4 bases and J by 0 bases, leaving 8 bases between them. CDR3 sequence reads: CASSGGNSYEQYF. The DNA of the CDR3 is TGCGCCAGCAGCGGCGGGAACTCCTACGAGCAGTACTTC.

The gene calls are TRBV6-5 and TRBJ2-5; 7 nucleotides agree with TRBD1. Judging by the DNA end, TRBJ2-7 fits better; the J call may be wrong. This CDR3 has 15 amino acids. The V gene's germline CDR1 is MNHEY and CDR2 SVGAGI. The CDR3 spells CASSYSKGAPDEQYF. As DNA, the CDR3 is TGTGCCAGCAGTTACTCTAAGGGGGCACCCGACGAGCAGTACTTC.

The V call is TRBV7-8, the J call TRBJ2-2; the D is unclear. V gave up 5 bases and J gave up 2 bases, with 3 bases separating them. Germline lookup yields CDR1 SGHVS and CDR2 FQNEAQ. The CDR3 contains 12 residues. CDR3: CASSINTGELFF. DNA for the CDR3: TGTGCCAGCAGCATAAACACCGGGGAGCTGTTTTTT.

The chain recombines TRBV27 with TRBJ2-7; 7 bases match TRBD2. Germline CDR1 and CDR2: MNHEY and SMNVEV (reference sequence). The CDR3 consists of 13 residues. V was pared by 8 bases and J by 3 bases, with 7 bases of the junction left unmatched. In DNA, the CDR3 is TGTGCCAGCTCCCTAGCGGTCCACTACGAGCAGTACTTC. Its protein product is CASSLAVHYEQYF.

V gene TRBV30 combines with J gene TRBJ2-1; 16 bases align to TRBD2. In germline, CDR1 is GTSNPN, CDR2 SVGIG (reference sequence). The CDR3 covers 17 residues. The V gene end was trimmed by 5 bases and the J gene end by 4 bases; junction bases not matched to a gene: 8. CDR3 bases: TGTGCCTGGGCCGGGACTAGCGGGGGGGCGTGGTACAATGAGCAGTTCTTC. As protein: CAWAGTSGGAWYNEQFF.